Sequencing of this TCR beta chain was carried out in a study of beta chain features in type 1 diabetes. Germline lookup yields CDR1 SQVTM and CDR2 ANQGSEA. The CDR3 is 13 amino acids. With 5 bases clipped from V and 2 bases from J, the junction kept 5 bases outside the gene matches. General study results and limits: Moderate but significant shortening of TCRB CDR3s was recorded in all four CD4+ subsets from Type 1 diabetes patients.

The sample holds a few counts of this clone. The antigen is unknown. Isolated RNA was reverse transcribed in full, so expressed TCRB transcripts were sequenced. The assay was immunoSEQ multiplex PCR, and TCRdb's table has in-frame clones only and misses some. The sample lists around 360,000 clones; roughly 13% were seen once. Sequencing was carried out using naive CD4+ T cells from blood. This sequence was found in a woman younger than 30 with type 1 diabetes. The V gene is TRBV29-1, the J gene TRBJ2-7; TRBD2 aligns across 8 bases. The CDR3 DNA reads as TGCAGCGTTATACTAGCGGTTACCTACGAGCAGTACTTC. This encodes CSVILAVTYEQYF.